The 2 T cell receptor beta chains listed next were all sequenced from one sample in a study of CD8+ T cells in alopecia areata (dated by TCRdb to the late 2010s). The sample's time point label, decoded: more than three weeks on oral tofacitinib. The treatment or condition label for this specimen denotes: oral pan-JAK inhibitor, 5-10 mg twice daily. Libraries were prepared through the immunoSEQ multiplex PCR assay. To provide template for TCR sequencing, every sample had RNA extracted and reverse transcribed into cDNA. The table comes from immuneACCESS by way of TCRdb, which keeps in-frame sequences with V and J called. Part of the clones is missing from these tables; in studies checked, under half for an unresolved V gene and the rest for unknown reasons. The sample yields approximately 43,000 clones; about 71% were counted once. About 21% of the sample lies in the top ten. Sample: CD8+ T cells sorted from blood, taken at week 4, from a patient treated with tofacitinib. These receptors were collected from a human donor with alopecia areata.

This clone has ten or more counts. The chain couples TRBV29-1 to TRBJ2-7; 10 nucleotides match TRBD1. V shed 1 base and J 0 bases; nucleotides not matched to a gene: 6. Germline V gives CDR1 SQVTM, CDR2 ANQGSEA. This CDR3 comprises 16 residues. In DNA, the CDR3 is TGCAGCGTTGAAGCAGGGACAGGGGCAAACTCCTACGAGCAGTACTTC. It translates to CSVEAGTGANSYEQYF.

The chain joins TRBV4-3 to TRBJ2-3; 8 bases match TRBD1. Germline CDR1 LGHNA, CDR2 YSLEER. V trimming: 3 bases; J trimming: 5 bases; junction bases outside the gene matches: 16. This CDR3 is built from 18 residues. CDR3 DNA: TGCGCCAGCAGCCAGACGAGGAGAGGACAGGGTTTCGGAGATACGCAGTATTTT. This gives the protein CASSQTRRGQGFGDTQYF.